These 10 T cell receptor beta chains share one sample of origin, sequenced in a study of cytomegalovirus exposure and HLA in healthy donors. TCRdb's copy holds only in-frame clones and misses some; the assay was immunoSEQ multiplex PCR. The sample holds about 21,000 clones, 97% seen once. Sequences were obtained from PBMCs. These receptors originate from a man younger than 45 in good health and CMV-seropositive.

The rearrangement uses TRBV2 and TRBJ1-5, with D unclear. The CDR3 length is 15 residues. Trimming cost V 4 bases and J 5 bases, with 15 bases left between them. Per the germline V gene, CDR1 is SNHLY and CDR2 is FYNNEI. Written as DNA, the CDR3 is TGTGCCAGCAGTGTCGTGGGAGTCACCGATCAGCCCCAGCATTTT. It specifies CASSVVGVTDQPQHF.

The rearrangement links TRBV19 to TRBJ2-1; 9 bases are a match to TRBD2. Trimming removed 3 bases from V and 8 bases from J; junction bases left unmatched: 8. CDR1 and CDR2 (germline): LNHDA, SQIVND (reference sequence). The CDR3 sequence is 15 residues long. CDR3 protein: CASSIAGGPSYEQFF. CDR3 sequence (DNA): TGTGCCAGTAGTATTGCGGGAGGGCCAAGTTATGAGCAGTTCTTC.

The chain couples TRBV6-1 to TRBJ1-1; D possibly corresponds to TRBD1 (6 bases). The V gene's germline CDR1 is MNHNS and CDR2 SASEGT. Trimming took off 4 bases at V and 0 bases at J, with 9 bases between the two ends. CDR3 length: 14 residues. This CDR3 is CASSVGQLNTEAFF. CDR3 nucleotides: TGTGCCAGCAGTGTTGGACAGTTGAACACTGAAGCTTTCTTT.

J is TRBJ1-5 and V is TRBV6-1; 9 bases fit TRBD1. J lost 1 base, V lost 4 bases, and 5 bases had no gene match. The germline V gene encodes CDR1 MNHNS and CDR2 SASEGT. The CDR3 runs 16 residues. The CDR3 DNA is TGTGCCAGCAGTGGGGGACAGGGACGAAGCAATCAGCCCCAGCATTTT. Its translation is CASSGGQGRSNQPQHF.

This chain links TRBV6-5 with TRBJ1-2; no definite D call. Germline CDR1 and CDR2: MNHEY and SVGAGI. This CDR3 has 14 residues. Trimming left V 0 bases short and J 7 bases short, with 12 bases between. CDR3 bases: TGTGCCAGCAGTTACTCGACGACGGGAGGTGGCTACACCTTC. This translates into CASSYSTTGGGYTF.

The DNA of the CDR3 is TGCAGTGCTACAGGGTGGGTTGGCGCTTTCTTT. Residues: CSATGWVGAFF. The chain joins TRBV20-1 to TRBJ1-1, with TRBD1 as a possible D gene (5 bases). CDR3 size: 11 residues. V gave up 4 bases and J gave up 11 bases, with 14 bases separating them. Germline V gives CDR1 DFQATT, CDR2 SNEGSKA (reference sequence).

The CDR3 reads CASSLRQGSYEQYF. CDR3 bases: TGCGCCAGCAGCTTGCGGCAGGGGTCCTACGAGCAGTACTTC. The chain combines TRBV5-1 with TRBJ2-7; tentatively, D is TRBD1 (6 bases). The CDR3 contains 14 residues. Trimming stripped 1 base from V and 1 base from J, with 9 bases between. Germline CDR1 SGHRS, CDR2 YFSETQ.

The genes are TRBV28 and TRBJ1-4; unclear D gene. This CDR3 is built from 15 residues. Trimming cost V 4 bases and J 8 bases, with 17 bases left between them. Germline assignment: CDR1 MDHEN and CDR2 SYDVKM. Here the CDR3 DNA reads TGTGCCAGCAGTTCGGGAGGTCCCTTGGTGGAAAAACTGTTTTTT. Translation: CASSSGGPLVEKLFF.

The chain uses TRBV30 and TRBJ1-2, with D tentatively TRBD1 (5 bases). In germline, CDR1 is GTSNPN, CDR2 SVGIG (reference sequence). This CDR3 spans 12 amino acids. Deletions cut 5 bases from V and 6 bases from J, with 13 bases between. CDR3 bases: TGTGCCTGGGACCTTGGGGGGGATGGCTACACCTTC. It codes for CAWDLGGDGYTF. Drawing the rest from reference TRBV30 and TRBJ1-2, the complete variable domain is SQTIHQWPATLVQPVGSPLSLECTVEGTSNPNLYWYRQAAGRGLQLLFYSVGIGQISSEVPQNLSASRPQDRQFILSSKKLLLSDSGFYLCAWDLGGDGYTFGSGTRLTVV.

V is TRBV6-5 and J is TRBJ1-4; 8 nucleotides agree with TRBD1. Germline values: CDR1 MNHEY, CDR2 SVGAGI. With V trimmed by 4 bases and J by 4 bases, 2 bases remained unmatched. CDR3 size: 14 residues. This chain's CDR3 is CASSWTGNNEKLFF. CDR3 nucleotide sequence: TGTGCCAGCAGTTGGACAGGGAATAATGAAAAACTGTTTTTT.